This TCR beta chain was identified in a study of T cells in localized non-small cell lung cancer. Study outcomes and limitations: A raised T cell density in blood coincided with lengthier overall survival.

Concerning this clone: Its antigen is as yet unknown.

The V end was cut by 4 bases, the J end by 7 bases, with 8 bases between. Germline-derived CDR1 and CDR2 are SGDLS and YYNGEE. CDR3 length equals 11 residues. The assay was immunoSEQ multiplex PCR, and TCRdb's table has in-frame clones only and misses some. The profile shows under 30,000 clones, 80% to 90% of them singletons. This clonotype was obtained from an older female donor with stage I lung adenocarcinoma. The rearrangement uses TRBV9 and TRBJ1-2; the D is unclear. Source: peripheral blood, taken before any cancer treatment. The CDR3 spells CASSREGGYTF. In DNA, the CDR3 is TGTGCCAGCAGCAGAGAGGGTGGCTACACCTTC.